Listed here are 6 T cell receptor beta chains from one sample, sequenced in a study of cytomegalovirus exposure and HLA in healthy donors. PCR was performed using 60 Vbeta and 13 Jbeta primers. Assay used: immunoSEQ multiplex PCR; TCRdb lists only in-frame clones, some missing. The sample has 180,000 or so clones; roughly 77% are singletons. The sample was PBMCs. These TCRs come from a woman in her forties in good health and CMV-seropositive.

V usage is TRBV27 and J usage is TRBJ2-1; 8 nucleotides align to TRBD2. The V segment lost 8 bases and the J segment 4 bases; nucleotides outside the gene matches: 13. CDR1 MNHEY and CDR2 SMNVEV come from the germline V gene (reference sequence). This CDR3 comprises 16 residues. CDR3 residues: CASGAPLSGIYNEQFF. The CDR3 DNA reads TGTGCCAGCGGGGCCCCTCTTAGCGGGATTTACAATGAGCAGTTCTTC.

The chain combines TRBV7-2 with TRBJ2-7; D gene ambiguous. The CDR3 consists of 12 residues. Trimming shortened V by 5 bases and J by 3 bases, and 8 bases separated the two germline ends. From germline, CDR1 is SGHTA and CDR2 FQGNSA. The CDR3 loop reads CASSPRVYEQYF. CDR3 DNA: TGTGCCAGCAGCCCGCGTGTCTACGAGCAGTACTTC.

With regard to this clone: Different DNA sequences within this sample yield the same CDR3. This sequence joins TRBV7-2 and TRBJ1-1, with D possibly TRBD1 on 5 matching bases. There are 13 residues in the CDR3. Germline CDR1 reads SGHTA; CDR2 reads FQGNSA. V gave up 3 bases and J gave up 1 base, with 6 bases separating them. The CDR3 nucleotides are TGTGCCAGCAGCTTGACAGAGAACACTGAAGCTTTCTTT. This translates into CASSLTENTEAFF.

Details on this clone: A read error may account for a junction end that differs from germline. This chain joins TRBV7-9 and TRBJ2-7, with D uncertain. The CDR3 length is 12 residues. Germline loops: CDR1 SEHNR, CDR2 FQNEAQ (reference sequence). DNA for the CDR3: TGTTCCAGCAGCTCTGAACTTGACGAGCAGTACTTC. Translation: CSSSSELDEQYF.

V and J are TRBV7-9 and TRBJ2-1, with TRBD2 matching over 11 bases. The ends lost 5 bases at V and 1 base at J; junction bases unmatched: 4. The CDR3 covers 16 residues. In germline, CDR1 is SEHNR, CDR2 FQNEAQ (reference sequence). The CDR3 region has the DNA TGTGCCAGCAGCCATAGCGGGAGGGGATCCTACAATGAGCAGTTCTTC. This gives the protein CASSHSGRGSYNEQFF.

The V call is TRBV7-3, the J call TRBJ1-2; maybe TRBD1 (6 bases). Trimming removed 5 bases from V and 4 bases from J, with 11 bases in between. In germline, CDR1 is SGHTA, CDR2 FQGTGA. The CDR3 consists of 13 residues. DNA of the CDR3: TGTGCCAGCAGCCGAGGGGGGGGCTATGGCTACACCTTC. Protein sequence: CASSRGGGYGYTF.